Reported below is one T cell receptor (beta chain). Its cognate antigen is unknown. The entry originates in a study of blood T cells in healthy people across ages. Per sample, at least 5 micrograms of total RNA were extracted. Primed by a sample-barcoded 5' primer and a J-beta primer mix, a second PCR proceeded for roughly 6 to 12 cycles. The template-switch adaptor, which had 12 random nucleotides, put a tag on each cDNA molecule. TCRdb analysed the 5' RACE reads with MiXCR anew, one entry per CDR3 protein. The data hold under 1,000,000 distinct CDR3 sequences, with 35% to 50% observed a single time. Per the germline V gene, CDR1 is SNHLY and CDR2 is FYNNEI. V lost 4 bases to trimming and J lost 2 bases; unmatched junction nucleotides: 6. This CDR3 is built from 17 residues. Study findings and constraints: It was found that TCR beta diversity correlated strongly with the percentage of naive T cells.

This clonotype was sampled from an older man in good health. This chain uses TRBV2 with TRBJ2-4, with 12 bases identical to TRBD2. Input material: blood. This chain's CDR3 is CASSGSLAGGSKNIQYF. The CDR3 DNA reads TGTGCCAGCAGTGGATCGCTAGCGGGGGGGTCCAAAAACATTCAGTACTTC.